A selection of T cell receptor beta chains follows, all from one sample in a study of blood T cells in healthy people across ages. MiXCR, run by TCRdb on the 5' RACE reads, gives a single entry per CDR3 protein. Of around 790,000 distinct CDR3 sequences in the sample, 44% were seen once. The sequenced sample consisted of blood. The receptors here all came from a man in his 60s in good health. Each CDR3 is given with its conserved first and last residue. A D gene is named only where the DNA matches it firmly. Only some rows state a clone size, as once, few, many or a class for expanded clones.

CASSESSQPSSYNEQFF | TGCGCCAGCAGTGAGTCTAGCCAGCCAAGCTCCTACAATGAGCAGTTCTTC | few | TRBJ2-1 | TRBV10-1 | .
CASSRDTNTEAFF | TGTGCCAGCTCCCGGGACACCAACACTGAAGCTTTCTTT | few | TRBJ1-1 | TRBV18 | .
CSVRRQVSGNEQFF | TGCAGCGTTCGCCGACAGGTCAGCGGGAATGAGCAGTTCTTC | . | TRBJ2-1 | TRBV29-1 | .
CASSAGTGGPGYTF | TGCGCCAGCAGCGCCGGGACAGGGGGCCCGGGCTACACCTTC | few | TRBJ1-2 | TRBV4-3 | TRBD1
CASSRGLAGTDTQYF | TGTGCCAGCAGTAGGGGACTAGCGGGCACAGATACGCAGTATTTT | . | TRBJ2-3 | TRBV28 | TRBD2
CASSPSGDRNEQYF | TGTGCCAGCAGTCCTAGCGGGGATCGGAATGAGCAGTACTTC | . | TRBJ2-7 | TRBV2 | TRBD2
CATRGESYGYTF | TGTGCCACTAGAGGAGAGAGCTATGGCTACACCTTC | . | TRBJ1-2 | TRBV15 | .
CASSLPQFGRSKNTGELFF | TGTGCCAGCAGCTTACCTCAATTCGGCAGGTCGAAGAACACCGGGGAGCTGTTTTTT | . | TRBJ2-2 | TRBV7-2 | .
CASSQDRLAETQYF | TGCGCCAGCAGCCAAGATCGTCTGGCGGAGACCCAGTACTTC | few | TRBJ2-5 | TRBV4-1 | .
CASSVRGRFNEQYF | TGTGCCAGCAGTGTCAGGGGGCGCTTCAATGAGCAGTACTTC | . | TRBJ2-5 | TRBV25-1 | TRBD1
CATSDPTVRPDYEQYF | TGTGCCACCAGTGATCCCACAGTCAGGCCTGACTACGAGCAGTACTTC | few | TRBJ2-7 | TRBV24-1 | .
CASSYASWGGSYEQYF | TGTGCCAGCAGTTACGCCTCCTGGGGCGGATCCTACGAGCAGTACTTC | . | TRBJ2-7 | TRBV6-2/TRBV6-3 | .
CASSLAGTYSYEQYF | TGTGCCAGCAGCTTAGCCGGGACGTACTCCTACGAGCAGTACTTC | . | TRBJ2-7 | TRBV7-9 | .
CASSPGLAGSYEQYF | TGCGCCAGCAGCCCGGGACTAGCCGGCTCCTACGAGCAGTACTTC | many | TRBJ2-7 | TRBV4-3 | TRBD2
CASSPGQGARGYTF | TGCGCCAGCAGCCCGGGACAGGGGGCGCGAGGCTACACCTTC | many | TRBJ1-2 | TRBV4-3 | TRBD1
CASSLYGAAFSYEQYF | TGTGCCAGCAGCTTATATGGGGCAGCGTTCTCCTACGAGCAGTACTTC | . | TRBJ2-7 | TRBV7-2 | .
CASSDTGTGLVWAEAFF | TGTGCCAGCAGCGATACGGGGACAGGGTTAGTTTGGGCTGAAGCTTTCTTT | . | TRBJ1-1 | TRBV27 | TRBD1
CASSRLVAGGQGRGEQFF | TGTGCCAGCAGTCGTCTAGTTGCCGGGGGCCAAGGTAGGGGTGAGCAGTTCTTC | . | TRBJ2-1 | TRBV27 | .
CASSLEERKQETQYF | TGTGCCAGCAGCTTAGAGGAGCGGAAGCAAGAGACCCAGTACTTC | . | TRBJ2-5 | TRBV7-9 | .
CSVSTGNTDTQYF | TGCAGCGTATCGACAGGGAACACAGATACGCAGTATTTT | . | TRBJ2-3 | TRBV29-1 | TRBD1
CASSLVAGRQYF | TGTGCCAGCAGTTTAGTAGCGGGGAGGCAGTACTTC | . | TRBJ2-7 | TRBV28 | TRBD2
CSVLGVVGNYGYTF | TGCAGCGTTCTAGGGGTGGTGGGGAACTATGGCTACACCTTC | once | TRBJ1-2 | TRBV29-1 | .